Presented here are 25 T cell receptor beta chains from one specimen sequenced in a study of cytomegalovirus exposure and HLA in healthy donors. 13 Jbeta primers and 60 Vbeta primers were used for the PCR. Generated by immunoSEQ multiplex PCR, the TCRdb table keeps only in-frame clones and is missing some. The sample lists under 200,000 clones, approximately 80% occurring once. Input material: PBMCs. The receptors were sampled from a male donor in good health and CMV-seropositive.

The V gene is TRBV6-5, the J gene TRBJ2-7, with TRBD1 matching 10 bases. Looked up from germline, CDR1 is MNHEY and CDR2 is SVGAGI. The CDR3 is made up of 14 amino acids. V trimming: 5 bases; J trimming: 5 bases; junction bases outside the gene matches: 6. The DNA for the CDR3 is TGTGCCAGCAGTAGGGACAGGGGTGGAGACGAGCAGTACTTC. It translates to CASSRDRGGDEQYF.

CDR3 nucleotides: TGTGCTAGTGGGCAGCGACTAGCGGGAGAGATCAATGAGCAGTTCTTC. It yields the protein CASGQRLAGEINEQFF. V and J are TRBV12-5 and TRBJ2-1; 12 bases line up with TRBD2. Germline V gene lookup returns CDR1 LGHNT and CDR2 FRNRAP. The CDR3 extends over 16 amino acids. The J segment lost 6 bases and the V segment lost 6 bases, leaving 9 bases of the junction unmatched.

This rearrangement joins TRBV6-6 to TRBJ2-5; possibly TRBD1 for D (6 bases). Germline assignment: CDR1 MNHNY and CDR2 SVGAGI (reference sequence). The V end lost 1 base, the J end lost 4 bases, and 13 bases lay between the germline ends. The CDR3 runs to 15 residues. The CDR3 region is CASSYFSGVGETQYF. CDR3 bases: TGTGCCAGCAGTTACTTTTCAGGGGTAGGAGAGACCCAGTACTTC.

The rearrangement joins TRBV28 to TRBJ2-3; 10 bases fit TRBD1. The CDR3 spans 12 residues. The V gene end was trimmed by 3 bases and the J gene end by 9 bases; junction bases not matched to a gene: 0. Per the germline V gene, CDR1 is MDHEN and CDR2 is SYDVKM. The DNA of the CDR3 is TGTGCCAGCAGTTTGACAGGGGGCACGCAGTATTTT. Its translation: CASSLTGGTQYF.

A single count supports this clone. V gene TRBV9 combines with J gene TRBJ1-1, with unresolved D. This CDR3 has 11 amino acids. The germline V gene encodes CDR1 SGDLS and CDR2 YYNGEE. The ends were cut back, 6 bases at V and 1 base at J, with 4 bases in the middle. CDR3 loop: CASNSNTEAFF. The CDR3 coding sequence is TGTGCCAGCAACTCGAACACTGAAGCTTTCTTT. Variable domain in full (rest from reference TRBV9 and TRBJ1-1): DSGVTQTPKHLITATGQRVTLRCSPRSGDLSVYWYQQSLDQGLQFLIQYYNGEERAKGNILERFSAQQFPDLHSELNLSSLELGDSALYFCASNSNTEAFFGQGTRLTVV.

The chain is built from TRBV6-5 and TRBJ1-5; no firm D call. This CDR3 spans 15 amino acids. V lost 2 bases and J 0 bases, leaving 8 bases between the germline ends. Germline CDR1 MNHEY, CDR2 SVGAGI. The CDR3 sequence: CASSYRSDSNQPQHF. The CDR3 DNA reads as TGTGCCAGCAGTTACCGCAGTGATAGCAATCAGCCCCAGCATTTT.

V is TRBV4-3 and J is TRBJ2-2; no firm D call. The CDR3 runs to 16 residues. Germline values: CDR1 LGHNA, CDR2 YSLEER. V shed 0 bases and J shed 7 bases, with 15 bases lying between them. The CDR3 bases are TGCGCCAGCAGCCAAGATATCGCAATTCCAGGCGGGGAGCTGTTTTTT. As protein: CASSQDIAIPGGELFF.

The gene calls are TRBV28 and TRBJ1-5; D is unresolved. Germline V gene lookup returns CDR1 MDHEN and CDR2 SYDVKM. V lost 8 bases to trimming and J lost 2 bases, with 13 bases between them. The CDR3 loop spans 14 amino acids. Here the CDR3 DNA reads TGTGCCAGCCGGGAAACACATGGCAATCAGCCCCAGCATTTT. Translation: CASRETHGNQPQHF. Looking up the rest from reference TRBV28 and TRBJ1-5 gives the full variable domain: DVKVTQSSRYLVKRTGEKVFLECVQDMDHENMFWYRQDPGLGLRLIYFSYDVKMKEKGDIPEGYSVSREKKERFSLILESASTNQTSMYLCASRETHGNQPQHFGDGTRLSIL.

CDR3 region: CASSSFGSGTPPTNEKLFF. The CDR3 region has the DNA TGTGCCAGCAGCTCCTTCGGGTCCGGGACACCTCCAACTAATGAAAAACTGTTTTTT. J is TRBJ1-4 and V is TRBV7-9, with a possible D match to TRBD1 (6 bases). The CDR3 covers 19 residues. Trimming removed 4 bases from V and 0 bases from J, with 21 bases in between. From germline, CDR1 is SEHNR and CDR2 FQNEAQ (reference sequence).

A word on this clone: Other nucleotide sequences in the sample specify the same CDR3. The chain uses TRBV5-1 and TRBJ2-2; 8 bases are shared with TRBD1. Germline lookup yields CDR1 SGHRS and CDR2 YFSETQ. V lost 0 bases and J lost 5; bases outside the gene matches: 0. The CDR3 loop spans 14 amino acids. The CDR3 loop reads CASSLGQGTGELFF. The CDR3 coding sequence is TGCGCCAGCAGCTTGGGACAGGGGACCGGGGAGCTGTTTTTT.

The chain combines TRBV7-2 with TRBJ2-3; D might be TRBD2 (5 bases). This CDR3 spans 16 amino acids. V gave up 3 bases and J gave up 1 base, with 14 bases separating them. The V gene's germline CDR1 is SGHTA and CDR2 FQGNSA. CDR3 amino acids: CASSLFVGIGTDTQYF. CDR3 bases: TGTGCCAGCAGCTTGTTCGTCGGGATCGGCACAGATACGCAGTATTTT. The variable domain in full, with the rest retrieved from reference TRBV7-2 and TRBJ2-3, is GAGVSQSPSNKVTEKGKDVELRCDPISGHTALYWYRQSLGQGLEFLIYFQGNSAPDKSGLPSDRFSAERTGGSVSTLTIQRTQQEDSAVYLCASSLFVGIGTDTQYFGPGTRLTVL.

In the case of this clone: Sequence at one end of the junction differs from germline and may be a read error. The rearrangement uses TRBV7-9 and TRBJ1-1; D perhaps matches TRBD1 (5 bases). The CDR3 has 16 residues. Germline-derived CDR1 and CDR2 are SEHNR and FQNEAQ (reference sequence). DNA for the CDR3: TGTTCCAGCAGCAAACCTAAGACAGAGTCTGGGACTGAAGCTTTCTTT. This gives the protein CSSSKPKTESGTEAFF.

This chain links TRBV19 with TRBJ2-7, with TRBD2 identical over 9 bases. With V trimmed by 8 bases and J by 7 bases, 18 bases remained unmatched. The V gene's germline CDR1 is LNHDA and CDR2 SQIVND (reference sequence). The CDR3 spans 16 residues. The CDR3 here is CASLRASGEFSEEQYF. In DNA, the CDR3 is TGTGCCAGTCTCCGGGCTAGCGGGGAGTTTTCGGAAGAGCAGTACTTC.

DNA of the CDR3: TGCGCCAGCAGCTTGCCCGGGGCAGATACGCAGTATTTT. Protein product: CASSLPGADTQYF. This chain uses TRBV5-1 with TRBJ2-3, with a weak D call TRBD2 (5 bases). V was cut by 1 base and J by 4 bases, with 7 bases left in between. CDR1 is SGHRS and CDR2 is YFSETQ in the germline V gene. The CDR3 covers 13 residues.

J is TRBJ1-6 and V is TRBV18, with 9 bases fitting TRBD1. The germline V gene has CDR1 KGHSH and CDR2 LQKENI. Trimming cost V 3 bases and J 9 bases; bases outside gene matches: 3. This CDR3 is built from 14 residues. CDR3 in amino acids: CASSPDRGGSPLHF. In nucleotides, the CDR3 is TGTGCCAGCTCACCTGACAGGGGGGGTTCACCCCTCCACTTT.

This sequence joins TRBV19 and TRBJ2-2, with 8 bases fitting TRBD2. Germline CDR1 LNHDA, CDR2 SQIVND (reference sequence). J lost 8 bases, V lost 7 bases, and 9 bases had no gene match. This CDR3 comprises 14 residues. The chain's CDR3 is CASKPGLVAGELFF. In DNA, the CDR3 is TGTGCCAGTAAACCGGGACTAGTAGCGGGGGAGCTGTTTTTT.

This chain joins TRBV7-2 and TRBJ2-7; 9 positions match TRBD1. The J segment lost 2 bases and the V segment lost 3 bases, leaving 5 bases of the junction unmatched. This CDR3 has 15 amino acids. Per the germline V gene, CDR1 is SGHTA and CDR2 is FQGNSA. The CDR3 loop is CASSFTGTGTYEQYF. CDR3 nucleotide sequence: TGTGCCAGCAGCTTCACTGGGACAGGGACCTACGAGCAGTACTTC.

The chain links TRBV6-5 to TRBJ2-7; 9 bases fit TRBD1. There are 12 residues in the CDR3. Germline trimming cut 6 bases from V and 6 bases from J; bases unmatched to any gene: 3. Germline V gene sequence: CDR1 MNHEY, CDR2 SVGAGI. In DNA form, the CDR3 reads TGTGCCAGCAGAAAACAGGGGGCCGAGCAGTACTTC. Protein product: CASRKQGAEQYF.

The rearrangement uses TRBV7-9 and TRBJ1-2, with TRBD1 matching 9 bases. CDR3 length: 14 residues. J was trimmed by 4 bases and V by 6 bases; bases with no gene match: 6. Germline CDR1 SEHNR, CDR2 FQNEAQ (reference sequence). The CDR3 DNA sequence: TGTGCCAGCAGGGGGGACAGGGCTTTCTATGGCTACACCTTC. Translation gives CASRGDRAFYGYTF.

The V gene is TRBV28, the J gene TRBJ2-2; TRBD1 agrees at 8 bases. The CDR3 spans 18 residues. Germline-derived CDR1 and CDR2 are MDHEN and SYDVKM. J gave up 1 base and V 5 bases, and 12 bases lay outside the gene matches. The CDR3 spells CASSPTGGKLGNTGELFF. CDR3 nucleotides: TGTGCCAGCAGTCCCACAGGGGGGAAGTTAGGGAACACCGGGGAGCTGTTTTTT.

The gene calls are TRBV28 and TRBJ2-2; 11 positions match TRBD1. The germline V gene encodes CDR1 MDHEN and CDR2 SYDVKM. This CDR3 is built from 14 residues. The trim removed 5 bases at V and 7 bases at J, leaving 3 bases unmatched. The DNA of the CDR3 is TGTGCCAGCAGTAGGACAGGGGGCATCGGGGAGCTGTTTTTT. This codes for CASSRTGGIGELFF.

This chain joins TRBV6-5 and TRBJ2-3; D perhaps matches TRBD2 (6 bases). Looked up from germline, CDR1 is MNHEY and CDR2 is SVGAGI. This CDR3 is built from 13 residues. V lost 11 bases and J lost 6, with 18 bases in between. Written as DNA, the CDR3 is TGTGCCGGCCGGAGCGGGCCCTGGGATACGCAGTATTTT. Its protein product is CAGRSGPWDTQYF.

The sample holds one count of this clone. This rearrangement joins TRBV6-1 to TRBJ1-5; 9 nucleotides agree with TRBD1. Germline V CDR1 and CDR2: MNHNS, SASEGT. The CDR3 is 15 amino acids. V shed 3 bases and J 2 bases; nucleotides not matched to a gene: 2. CDR3: CASSEWDRGNQPQHF. The DNA of the CDR3 is TGTGCCAGCAGTGAGTGGGACAGGGGCAATCAGCCCCAGCATTTT.

The chain uses TRBV29-1 and TRBJ2-1; tentatively, D is TRBD2 (5 bases). Germline V gene lookup returns CDR1 SQVTM and CDR2 ANQGSEA. V was clipped by 3 bases and J by 3 bases, with 9 bases between them. CDR3 length: 13 amino acids. The CDR3 nucleotides read TGCAGCGTTGAGACTACTTTCTACAATGAGCAGTTCTTC. It translates to CSVETTFYNEQFF.

The J gene is TRBJ1-2, the V gene TRBV10-3, with 8 bases matching TRBD1. In germline, CDR1 is ENHRY, CDR2 SYGVKD. The CDR3 totals 12 residues. J was trimmed by 8 bases and V by 8 bases; bases with no gene match: 7. The CDR3 nucleotides are TGTGCCATCGAGACAGGGGACCGGGGCTACACCTTC. This gives the protein CAIETGDRGYTF.